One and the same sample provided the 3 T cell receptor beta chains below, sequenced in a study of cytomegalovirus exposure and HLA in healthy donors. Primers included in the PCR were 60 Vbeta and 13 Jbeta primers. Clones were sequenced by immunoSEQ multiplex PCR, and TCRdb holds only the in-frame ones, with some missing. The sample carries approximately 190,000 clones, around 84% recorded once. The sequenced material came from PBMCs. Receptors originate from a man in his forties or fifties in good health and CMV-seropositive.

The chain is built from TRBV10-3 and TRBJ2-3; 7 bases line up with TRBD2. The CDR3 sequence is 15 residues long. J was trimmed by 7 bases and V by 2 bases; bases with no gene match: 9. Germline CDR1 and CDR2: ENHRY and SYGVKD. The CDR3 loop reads CAISEKAGWENTQYF. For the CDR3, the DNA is TGTGCCATCAGTGAGAAAGCGGGGTGGGAAAATACGCAGTATTTT.

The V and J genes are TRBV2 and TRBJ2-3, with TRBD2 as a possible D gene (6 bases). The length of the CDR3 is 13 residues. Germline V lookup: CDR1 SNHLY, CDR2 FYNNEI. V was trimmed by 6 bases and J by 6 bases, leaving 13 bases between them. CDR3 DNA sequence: TGTGCCAGCAGCCGGACTACTCCGGATACGCAGTATTTT. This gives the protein CASSRTTPDTQYF.

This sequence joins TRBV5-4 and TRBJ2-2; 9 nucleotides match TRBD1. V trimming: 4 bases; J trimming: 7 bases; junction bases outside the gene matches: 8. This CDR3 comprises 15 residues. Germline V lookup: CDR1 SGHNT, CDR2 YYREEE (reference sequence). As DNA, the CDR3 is TGTGCCAGCAGCCAAGCGGGGACAGGGTTCGGGGAGCTGTTTTTT. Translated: CASSQAGTGFGELFF.